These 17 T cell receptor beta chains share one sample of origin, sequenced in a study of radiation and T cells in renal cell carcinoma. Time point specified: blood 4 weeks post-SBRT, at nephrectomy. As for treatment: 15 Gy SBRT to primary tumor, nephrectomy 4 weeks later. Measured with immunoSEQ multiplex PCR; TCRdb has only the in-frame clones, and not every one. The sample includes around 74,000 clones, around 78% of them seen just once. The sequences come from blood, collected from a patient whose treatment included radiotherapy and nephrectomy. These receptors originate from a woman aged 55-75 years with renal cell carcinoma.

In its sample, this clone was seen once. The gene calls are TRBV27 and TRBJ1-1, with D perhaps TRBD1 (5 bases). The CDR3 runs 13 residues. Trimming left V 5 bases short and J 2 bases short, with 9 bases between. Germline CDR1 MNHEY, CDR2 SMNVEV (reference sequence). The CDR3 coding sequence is TGTGCCAGCAGTCCGACAGCCAACACTGAAGCTTTCTTT. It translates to CASSPTANTEAFF.

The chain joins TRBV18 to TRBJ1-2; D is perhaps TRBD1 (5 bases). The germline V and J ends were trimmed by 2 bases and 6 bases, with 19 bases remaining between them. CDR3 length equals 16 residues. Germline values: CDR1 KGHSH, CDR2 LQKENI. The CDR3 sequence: CASSPYRQIGRDGYTF. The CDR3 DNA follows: TGTGCCAGCTCACCATATAGACAGATCGGACGGGATGGCTACACCTTC. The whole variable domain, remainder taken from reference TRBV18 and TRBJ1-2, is NAGVMQNPRHLVRRRGQEARLRCSPMKGHSHVYWYRQLPEEGLKFMVYLQKENIIDESGMPKERFSAEFPKEGPSILRIQQVVRGDSAAYFCASSPYRQIGRDGYTFGSGTRLTVV.

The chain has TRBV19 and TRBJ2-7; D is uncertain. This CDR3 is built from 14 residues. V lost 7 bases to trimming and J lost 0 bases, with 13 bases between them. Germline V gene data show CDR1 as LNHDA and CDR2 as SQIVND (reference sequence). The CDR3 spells CASKEQTSSYEQYF. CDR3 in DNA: TGTGCCAGTAAGGAACAGACGAGCTCCTACGAGCAGTACTTC.

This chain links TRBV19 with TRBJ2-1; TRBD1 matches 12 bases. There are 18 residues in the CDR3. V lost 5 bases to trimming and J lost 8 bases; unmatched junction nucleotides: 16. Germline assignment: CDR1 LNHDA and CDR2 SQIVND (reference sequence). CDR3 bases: TGTGCCAGTAGTCACCGGGACAGGGGGCTGGGCGGTAGTGATGAGCAGTTCTTC. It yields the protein CASSHRDRGLGGSDEQFF.

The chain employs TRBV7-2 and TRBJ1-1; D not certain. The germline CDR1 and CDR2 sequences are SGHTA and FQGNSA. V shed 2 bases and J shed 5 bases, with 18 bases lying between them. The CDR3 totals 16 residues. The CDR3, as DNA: TGTGCCAGCAGCTTATTCCCCAGCGGTGCTTGGACTGAAGCTTTCTTT. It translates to CASSLFPSGAWTEAFF. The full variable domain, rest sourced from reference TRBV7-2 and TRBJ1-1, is GAGVSQSPSNKVTEKGKDVELRCDPISGHTALYWYRQSLGQGLEFLIYFQGNSAPDKSGLPSDRFSAERTGGSVSTLTIQRTQQEDSAVYLCASSLFPSGAWTEAFFGQGTRLTVV.

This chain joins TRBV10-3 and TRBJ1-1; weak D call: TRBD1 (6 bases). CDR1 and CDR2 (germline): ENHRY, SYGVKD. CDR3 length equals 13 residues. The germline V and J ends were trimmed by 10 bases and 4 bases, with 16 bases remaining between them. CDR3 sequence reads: CASLTGSGTEAFF. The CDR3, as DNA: TGTGCCAGCCTCACAGGGTCAGGCACTGAAGCTTTCTTT.

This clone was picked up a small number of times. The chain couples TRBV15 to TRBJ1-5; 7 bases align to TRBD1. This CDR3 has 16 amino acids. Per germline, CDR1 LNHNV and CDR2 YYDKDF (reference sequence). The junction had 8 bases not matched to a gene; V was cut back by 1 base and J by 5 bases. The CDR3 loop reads CATSRGSRQGYQPQHF. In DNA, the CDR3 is TGTGCCACCAGCAGAGGTTCGCGACAGGGTTATCAGCCCCAGCATTTT.

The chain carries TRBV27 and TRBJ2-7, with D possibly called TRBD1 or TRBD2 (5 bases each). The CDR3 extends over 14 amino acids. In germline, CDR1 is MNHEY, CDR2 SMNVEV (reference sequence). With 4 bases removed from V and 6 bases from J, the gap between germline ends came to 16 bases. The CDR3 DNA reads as TGTGCCAGCAGTTCCGGAGGAAGGGGTGGCGAGCAGTACTTC. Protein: CASSSGGRGGEQYF.

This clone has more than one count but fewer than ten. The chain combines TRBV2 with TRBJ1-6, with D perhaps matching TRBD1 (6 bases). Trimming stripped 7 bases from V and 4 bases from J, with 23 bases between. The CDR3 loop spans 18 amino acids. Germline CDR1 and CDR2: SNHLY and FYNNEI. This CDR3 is CASKTDRLRNLYNSPLHF. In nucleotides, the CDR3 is TGTGCCAGCAAGACGGACAGATTGCGAAACCTATATAATTCACCCCTCCACTTT.

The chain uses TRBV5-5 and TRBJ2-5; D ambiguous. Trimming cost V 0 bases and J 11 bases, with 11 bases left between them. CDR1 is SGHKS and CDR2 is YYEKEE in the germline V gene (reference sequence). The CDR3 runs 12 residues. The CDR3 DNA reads TGTGCCAGCAGCTTGGTTTTGAGTGAGCAGTACTTC. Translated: CASSLVLSEQYF.

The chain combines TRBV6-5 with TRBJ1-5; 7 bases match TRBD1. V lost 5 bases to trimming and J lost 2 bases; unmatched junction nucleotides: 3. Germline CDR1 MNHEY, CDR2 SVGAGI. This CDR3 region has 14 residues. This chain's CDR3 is CASSPGGGNQPQHF. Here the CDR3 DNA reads TGTGCCAGCAGTCCAGGGGGTGGCAATCAGCCCCAGCATTTT.

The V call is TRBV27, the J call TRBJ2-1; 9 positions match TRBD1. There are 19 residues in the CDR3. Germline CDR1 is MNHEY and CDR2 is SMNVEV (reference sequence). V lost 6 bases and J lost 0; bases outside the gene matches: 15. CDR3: CASSPGQGFPKSSYNEQFF. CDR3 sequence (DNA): TGTGCCAGCAGCCCGGGACAGGGATTCCCGAAAAGCTCCTACAATGAGCAGTTCTTC.

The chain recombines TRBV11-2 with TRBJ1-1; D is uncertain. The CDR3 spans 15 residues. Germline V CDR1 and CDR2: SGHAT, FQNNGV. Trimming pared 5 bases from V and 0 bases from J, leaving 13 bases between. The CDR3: CASSPRETMNTEAFF. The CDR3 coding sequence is TGTGCCAGCAGCCCTCGGGAGACCATGAACACTGAAGCTTTCTTT.

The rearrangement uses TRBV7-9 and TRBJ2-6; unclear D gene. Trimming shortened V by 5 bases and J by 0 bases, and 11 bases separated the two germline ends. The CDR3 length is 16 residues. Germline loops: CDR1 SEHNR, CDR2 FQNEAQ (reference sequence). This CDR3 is CASSNGRASGANVLTF. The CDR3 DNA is TGTGCCAGCAGCAACGGACGAGCCTCTGGGGCCAACGTCCTGACTTTC.

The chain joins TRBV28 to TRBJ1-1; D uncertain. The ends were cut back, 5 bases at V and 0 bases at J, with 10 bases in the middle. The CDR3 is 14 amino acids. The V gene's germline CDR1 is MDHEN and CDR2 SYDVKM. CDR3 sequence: CASSTPVMNTEAFF. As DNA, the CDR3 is TGTGCCAGCAGTACGCCGGTTATGAACACTGAAGCTTTCTTT.

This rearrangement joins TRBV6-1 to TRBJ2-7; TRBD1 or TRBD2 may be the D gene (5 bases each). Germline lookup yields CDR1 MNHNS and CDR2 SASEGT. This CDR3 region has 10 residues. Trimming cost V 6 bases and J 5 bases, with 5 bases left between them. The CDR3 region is CASRGHEQYF. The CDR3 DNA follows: TGTGCCAGCAGGGGACACGAGCAGTACTTC.

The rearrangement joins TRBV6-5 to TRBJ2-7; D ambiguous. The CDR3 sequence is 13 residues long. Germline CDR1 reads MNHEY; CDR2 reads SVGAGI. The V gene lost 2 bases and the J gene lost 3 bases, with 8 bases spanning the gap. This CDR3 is CASSYAARYEQYF. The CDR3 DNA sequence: TGTGCCAGCAGTTACGCAGCACGCTACGAGCAGTACTTC.